The table lists the clone carrying this T cell receptor (beta chain) with a few counts. Its matching antigen is unknown. The germline V gene has CDR1 SGHTA and CDR2 FQGNSA. The CDR3 contains 12 residues. Trimming took 1 base from V and 13 from J, leaving 13 bases between them. Autoimmune disease history or systemic immunosuppression barred patients. With baseline, cycle 4 day 1, and cycle 7 day 1 as timepoints, blood was sampled. Measured with immunoSEQ multiplex PCR; TCRdb has only the in-frame clones, and not every one. The sample shows tens of thousands of clones, almost 85% of them seen only once. This entry belongs to a study of OX40 agonist ivuxolimab in advanced cancers. Study conclusions and caveats: In CD8+ T cells, expanded clones were on average more numerous than in CD4+.

This specimen consisted of CD4+ or CD8+ T cells sorted from blood, obtained in a trial of the OX40 agonist ivuxolimab. The receptor's source is an adult with an advanced solid tumor such as melanoma, head and neck, liver or kidney cancer. This chain joins TRBV7-2 and TRBJ1-1; possible D gene TRBD1, 5 bases. CDR3 protein: CASSLVQGFDFF. CDR3 DNA: TGTGCCAGCAGCTTAGTTCAGGGTTTTGATTTCTTT. The whole variable domain, remainder taken from reference TRBV7-2 and TRBJ1-1, is GAGVSQSPSNKVTEKGKDVELRCDPISGHTALYWYRQSLGQGLEFLIYFQGNSAPDKSGLPSDRFSAERTGGSVSTLTIQRTQQEDSAVYLCASSLVQGFDFFGQGTRLTVV.